This T cell receptor (beta chain) was captured by sequencing in a study of blood T cell repertoires in COVID-19. About the research overall: The United States, Italy and Spain provided the acute and convalescent COVID-19 samples. T cells, B-cell-depleted T cells, or PBMCs supplied cDNA or gDNA.

Germline V gene data show CDR1 as SQVTM and CDR2 as ANQGSEA. The CDR3 runs 12 residues. Original methodology: Amplification of reference gene primers was used by the study to estimate nucleated cell counts. This table comes from immunoSEQ multiplex PCR, and its TCRdb copy is limited to in-frame clones, with some not included. The DNA was the basis for D and trimming; V, J and clone size are from that table. The sample comprises under 80,000 clones, 80% to 90% of which are singletons, and approximately 4.4% rests with the top ten. Specimen: peripheral blood. The rearrangement links TRBV29-1 to TRBJ2-3, with 7 bases identical to TRBD2. This sequence originates from a man aged 50 to 59 with active COVID-19. The CDR3: CTAGRGSDTQYF. DNA of the CDR3: TGCACGGCAGGGCGGGGGTCAGATACGCAGTATTTT.